The 23 T cell receptor beta chains listed next were all sequenced from one sample in a study of T cells in localized non-small cell lung cancer. The data were produced by immunoSEQ multiplex PCR, yet TCRdb's version contains in-frame clones alone and is incomplete. The data hold fewer than 20,000 clones, with about 90% observed a single time. The material was peripheral blood mononuclear cells, obtained before any cancer treatment. These receptors came from a woman aged 40-69 years with stage III lung adenocarcinoma.

The rearrangement links TRBV5-1 to TRBJ2-5; no reliable D call. The CDR3 covers 12 residues. CDR1 and CDR2 (germline): SGHRS, YFSETQ. V was shortened by 0 bases and J by 2 bases, with 2 bases between the two germline ends. The CDR3 reads CASSLVQETQYF. The CDR3 nucleotides are TGCGCCAGCAGCTTGGTTCAAGAGACCCAGTACTTC.

The count of this clone is one. The V gene is TRBV7-9, the J gene TRBJ2-5; unclear D gene. V gave up 1 base and J gave up 1 base, with 7 bases separating them. This CDR3 has 14 amino acids. The germline CDR1 and CDR2 sequences are SEHNR and FQNEAQ (reference sequence). The CDR3 DNA is TGTGCCAGCAGCTTAGGGGCCTCCCAAGAGACCCAGTACTTC. This gives the protein CASSLGASQETQYF. The full variable domain, in which reference TRBV7-9 and TRBJ2-5 provide the parts outside the CDR3, is DTGVSQNPRHKITKRGQNVTFRCDPISEHNRLYWYRQTLGQGPEFLTYFQNEAQLEKSRLLSDRFSAERPKGSFSTLEIQRTEQGDSAMYLCASSLGASQETQYFGPGTRLLVL.

Here the CDR3 DNA reads TGTGCCATCAGTGAGCAGGACAGGGCTGGAAACACCATATATTTT. It translates to CAISEQDRAGNTIYF. This rearrangement joins TRBV10-3 to TRBJ1-3, with 8 bases aligning to TRBD1. V gave up 2 bases and J gave up 2 bases; unmatched junction bases: 2. The CDR3 totals 15 residues. Per germline, CDR1 ENHRY and CDR2 SYGVKD.

This chain joins TRBV7-6 and TRBJ2-6; possible D gene TRBD2, 5 bases. The CDR3 spans 17 residues. Germline V lookup: CDR1 SGHVS, CDR2 FNYEAQ. Trimming removed 1 base from V and 0 bases from J, with 10 bases in between. This CDR3 is CASSLGTSSSGANVLTF. The CDR3 nucleotides read TGTGCCAGCAGCTTAGGGACTTCCAGCTCTGGGGCCAACGTCCTGACTTTC.

This clone came up once. The chain employs TRBV7-9 and TRBJ2-3; TRBD2 is a possible D gene (7 bases). The CDR3 spans 16 residues. The V gene's germline CDR1 is SEHNR and CDR2 FQNEAQ (reference sequence). Trimming cost V 1 base and J 6 bases, with 17 bases left between them. The CDR3 DNA follows: TGTGCCAGCAGCTTAGGCCTGGGGGGGGCGTCGGATACGCAGTATTTT. Translation: CASSLGLGGASDTQYF.

The chain recombines TRBV6-6 with TRBJ1-5; 7 bases match TRBD1. CDR3 length: 16 amino acids. Trimming removed 7 bases from V and 1 base from J; junction bases left unmatched: 10. From germline, CDR1 is MNHNY and CDR2 SVGAGI (reference sequence). CDR3 bases: TGTGCCAGCACTTCCCGGACAGGTGGGAGCAATCAGCCCCAGCATTTT. Translated, it gives CASTSRTGGSNQPQHF.

The V call is TRBV5-5, the J call TRBJ2-3, with 7 bases fitting TRBD1. The ends lost 4 bases at V and 3 bases at J; junction bases unmatched: 2. This CDR3 has 13 amino acids. Looked up from germline, CDR1 is SGHKS and CDR2 is YYEKEE (reference sequence). The CDR3 is CASSRQGTDTQYF. The CDR3 DNA reads as TGTGCCAGCAGCCGACAGGGAACAGATACGCAGTATTTT. Full variable domain (outside the CDR3, taken from reference TRBV5-5 and TRBJ2-3): DAGVTQSPTHLIKTRGQQVTLRCSPISGHKSVSWYQQVLGQGPQFIFQYYEKEERGRGNFPDRFSARQFPNYSSELNVNALLLGDSALYLCASSRQGTDTQYFGPGTRLTVL.

The gene calls are TRBV7-8 and TRBJ1-4; TRBD1 is a possible D gene (5 bases). Per germline, CDR1 SGHVS and CDR2 FQNEAQ. The length of the CDR3 is 17 residues. Trimming took 1 base from V and 3 from J, leaving 15 bases between them. CDR3 sequence reads: CASSLVGGGRANEKLFF. The CDR3 DNA reads TGTGCCAGCAGCTTAGTGGGCGGAGGCAGGGCTAATGAAAAACTGTTTTTT.

The rearrangement joins TRBV19 to TRBJ1-1; possible D gene TRBD1, 6 bases. V shed 7 bases and J shed 0 bases, with 12 bases lying between them. The germline CDR1 and CDR2 sequences are LNHDA and SQIVND (reference sequence). There are 14 residues in the CDR3. The CDR3 DNA reads as TGTGCCAGTAACCACGACAGGTTGAACACTGAAGCTTTCTTT. Amino acid sequence: CASNHDRLNTEAFF.

In its sample, this clone was seen a few times. The chain couples TRBV9 to TRBJ1-2, with D hard to call. Germline CDR1 reads SGDLS; CDR2 reads YYNGEE. This CDR3 has 14 amino acids. The V gene lost 2 bases and the J gene lost 0 bases, with 8 bases spanning the gap. The DNA of the CDR3 is TGTGCCAGCAGCGTTTCGGGGACTAACTATGGCTACACCTTC. This gives the protein CASSVSGTNYGYTF.

The chain is built from TRBV6-5 and TRBJ2-1; perhaps TRBD2 as D (7 bases). The V end lost 2 bases, the J end lost 2 bases, and 10 bases lay between the germline ends. CDR3 size: 15 residues. CDR1 is MNHEY, CDR2 SVGAGI, per germline. Here the CDR3 DNA reads TGTGCCAGCAGTTACGTGGGGGGGCCCTACAATGAGCAGTTCTTC. Residues: CASSYVGGPYNEQFF.

V usage is TRBV19 and J usage is TRBJ2-5; D uncertain. V lost 5 bases to trimming and J lost 3 bases, with 10 bases between them. The CDR3 has 13 amino acids. Germline CDR1 LNHDA, CDR2 SQIVND (reference sequence). The CDR3 reads CASSFGRKETQYF. As DNA, the CDR3 is TGTGCCAGTAGTTTCGGACGGAAAGAGACCCAGTACTTC.

The chain combines TRBV6-6 with TRBJ1-1; D is uncertain. CDR3 length: 12 residues. Trimming took off 8 bases at V and 4 bases at J, with 11 bases between the two ends. Germline CDR1 MNHNY, CDR2 SVGAGI (reference sequence). CDR3 residues: CASGPRSTEAFF. As DNA, the CDR3 is TGTGCCAGCGGCCCGAGGAGCACTGAAGCTTTCTTT.

The genes are TRBV5-1 and TRBJ2-1, with no clear D. V lost 5 bases and J 3 bases, leaving 6 bases between the germline ends. The CDR3 covers 12 residues. The germline CDR1 and CDR2 sequences are SGHRS and YFSETQ. The CDR3 DNA sequence: TGCGCCAGCAGTAACAGCTACAATGAGCAGTTCTTC. Protein: CASSNSYNEQFF.

This clone was recorded a few times. The rearrangement joins TRBV6-5 to TRBJ1-6, with TRBD1 matching over 7 bases. Germline trimming cut 2 bases from V and 6 bases from J; bases unmatched to any gene: 1. The CDR3 sequence is 14 residues long. The germline V gene has CDR1 MNHEY and CDR2 SVGAGI. The CDR3 region is CASSYDRVNSPLHF. In nucleotides, the CDR3 is TGTGCCAGCAGTTACGACAGGGTTAATTCACCCCTCCACTTT.

The J gene is TRBJ2-3, the V gene TRBV4-1; D may be TRBD1 (6 bases). Trimming removed 2 bases from V and 2 bases from J, with 17 bases in between. The CDR3 contains 17 residues. Germline assignment: CDR1 MGHRA and CDR2 YSYEKL. The CDR3 DNA reads TGCGCCAGCAGCCAAACCCCGGACAGAGCTTTCACAGATACGCAGTATTTT. Its translation is CASSQTPDRAFTDTQYF.

The CDR3 protein is CASSSGTSGYEQYF. The CDR3 DNA sequence: TGCGCCAGCAGCTCAGGGACTAGCGGCTACGAGCAGTACTTC. V is TRBV4-1 and J is TRBJ2-7; 11 nucleotides agree with TRBD2. CDR3 size: 14 residues. Germline CDR1 is MGHRA and CDR2 is YSYEKL. The V gene end was trimmed by 5 bases and the J gene end by 3 bases; junction bases not matched to a gene: 3.

This rearrangement joins TRBV12-5 to TRBJ2-1, with 11 bases lining up with TRBD2. This CDR3 region has 20 residues. From germline, CDR1 is LGHNT and CDR2 FRNRAP. V lost 0 bases to trimming and J lost 5 bases; unmatched junction nucleotides: 15. CDR3 in DNA: TGTGCTAGTGGTTTGGTTCCGGATGGGGTACCGGGACTAGCGGACAATGAGCAGTTCTTC. Translated, it gives CASGLVPDGVPGLADNEQFF. Combining the CDR3 with reference TRBV12-5 and TRBJ2-1 gives the whole variable domain DARVTQTPRHKVTEMGQEVTMRCQPILGHNTVFWYRQTMMQGLELLAYFRNRAPLDDSGMPKDRFSAEMPDATLATLKIQPSEPRDSAVYFCASGLVPDGVPGLADNEQFFGPGTRLTVL.

The J gene is TRBJ1-3, the V gene TRBV7-9; maybe TRBD1 (5 bases). V lost 5 bases and J lost 1, with 9 bases in between. In germline, CDR1 is SEHNR, CDR2 FQNEAQ (reference sequence). This CDR3 contains 14 residues. DNA of the CDR3: TGTGCCAGCAGCGGCAGGGTTTCTGGAAACACCATATATTTT. This codes for CASSGRVSGNTIYF.

J is TRBJ2-5 and V is TRBV11-2; 8 bases map to TRBD2. V lost 6 bases, J lost 5 bases, and 11 bases stayed unmatched. Germline CDR1 SGHAT, CDR2 FQNNGV. The CDR3 is 15 residues long. CDR3 bases: TGTGCCAGCAGGTACCCGGGACTAGTGGGCGAGACCCAGTACTTC. Translation: CASRYPGLVGETQYF.

The chain joins TRBV6-1 to TRBJ1-5; no reliable D call. V was trimmed by 0 bases and J by 7 bases, leaving 7 bases between them. The CDR3 runs 13 residues. Germline values: CDR1 MNHNS, CDR2 SASEGT. The CDR3: CASSEARGQPQHF. The CDR3 coding sequence is TGTGCCAGCAGTGAAGCCCGCGGACAGCCCCAGCATTTT.

The gene calls are TRBV6-7 and TRBJ2-7; TRBD2 aligns across 9 bases. TRBV6-7 qualifies as an ORF whose function is uncertain. CDR3 length equals 13 residues. The V gene end was trimmed by 8 bases and the J gene end by 4 bases; junction bases not matched to a gene: 6. The CDR3 is CASPSGTGYEQYF. CDR3 bases: TGTGCCAGCCCTAGCGGGACTGGTTACGAGCAGTACTTC.

The V call is TRBV20-1, the J call TRBJ2-7, with D unresolved. Germline-derived CDR1 and CDR2 are DFQATT and SNEGSKA (reference sequence). The CDR3 runs 11 residues. V was shortened by 6 bases and J by 3 bases, with 9 bases between the two germline ends. The CDR3 DNA reads TGCAGTGCCCGGCGGTACTACGAGCAGTACTTC. Its protein product is CSARRYYEQYF.